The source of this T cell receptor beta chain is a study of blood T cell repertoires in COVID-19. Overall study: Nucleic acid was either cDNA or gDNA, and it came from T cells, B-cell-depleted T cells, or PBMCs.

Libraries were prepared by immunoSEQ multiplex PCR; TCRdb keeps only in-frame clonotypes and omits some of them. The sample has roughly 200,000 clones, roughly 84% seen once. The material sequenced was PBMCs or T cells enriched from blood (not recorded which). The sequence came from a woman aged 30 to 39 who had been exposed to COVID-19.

The CDR3 DNA follows: TGTGCCAGCTCACCAGCCGTAGCGTTGAACACTGAAGCTTTCTTT. Its protein product is CASSPAVALNTEAFF. This sequence joins TRBV18 and TRBJ1-1; D not certain. The ends were cut back, 2 bases at V and 0 bases at J, with 10 bases in the middle. This CDR3 comprises 15 residues. From germline, CDR1 is KGHSH and CDR2 LQKENI.